This T cell receptor (beta chain) emerged from a study of early T cells in non-severe SARS-CoV-2 infection. Study context: Unpaired chains resulted from sequencing bulk RNA of unsorted whole blood. Study results and caveats: In VDJdb matching, anti-spike CD8 responses were favored while private and CD4 specificities went missing.

This clonotype was recorded at least ten times. Its antigen is still unknown. The TCR library protocol was used to attach unique molecular identifiers. These identifiers were attached to individual cDNA molecules. A single record per CDR3 protein comes from TCRdb applying MiXCR to the 5' RACE reads. The profile covers some 45,000 distinct CDR3 sequences, with about 6% appearing a single time and about 8% taken by the ten largest. This receptor was identified in an adult who was a healthcare worker with PCR-confirmed SARS-CoV-2 infection or an uninfected control (not recorded which). Sample: whole blood, taken at baseline.

CDR3 residues: CSAPRDRIRSSGANVLTF. The CDR3 DNA is TGCAGTGCCCCAAGGGACAGGATCCGTAGCTCTGGGGCCAACGTCCTGACTTTC. The rearrangement joins TRBV20-1 to TRBJ2-6, with TRBD1 matching 8 bases. Germline trimming cut 6 bases from V and 0 bases from J; bases unmatched to any gene: 13. CDR1 and CDR2 (germline): DFQATT, SNEGSKA (reference sequence). There are 18 residues in the CDR3.